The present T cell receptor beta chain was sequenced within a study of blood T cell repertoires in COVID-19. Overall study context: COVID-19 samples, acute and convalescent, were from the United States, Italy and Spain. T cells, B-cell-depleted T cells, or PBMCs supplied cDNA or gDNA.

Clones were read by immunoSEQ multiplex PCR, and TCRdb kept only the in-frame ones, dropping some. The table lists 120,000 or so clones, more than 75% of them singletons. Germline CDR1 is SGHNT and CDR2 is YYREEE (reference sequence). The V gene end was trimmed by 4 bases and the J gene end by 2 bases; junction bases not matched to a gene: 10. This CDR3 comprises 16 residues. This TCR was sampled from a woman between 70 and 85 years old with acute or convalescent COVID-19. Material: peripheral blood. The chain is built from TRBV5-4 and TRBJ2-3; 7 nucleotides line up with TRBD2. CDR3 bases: TGTGCCAGCAGCATAGCCGGGACTACCCACACAGATACGCAGTATTTT. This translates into CASSIAGTTHTDTQYF.